This T cell receptor (beta chain) was recorded in a study of Graves' ophthalmopathy and Graves' hyperthyroidism. For repertoire sequencing, the TCR beta CDR3 regions were amplified from RNA transcripts. An opening RT-PCR round employed HTBI primers and preceded a second-round multiplex PCR. TCRdb re-derived calls from the multiplex PCR reads in MiXCR, one entry per CDR3 protein. The table includes 650,000 to 900,000 distinct CDR3 sequences, roughly 40% detected once. Points on this clonotype: This may arise from a read error, as a much more abundant clone is one base away.

Germline-derived CDR1 and CDR2 are SEHNR and FQNEAQ (reference sequence). The CDR3 consists of 14 residues. The clonotype was recovered from an adult man with Graves' ophthalmopathy. The chain has TRBV7-9 and TRBJ1-1; 10 bases agree with TRBD1. Source material: peripheral blood. CDR3 bases: TGTGCCAACAGCACGGGACAGGGGCGCACTGAAGCTTTCTTT. Translation gives CANSTGQGRTEAFF.